The 8 T cell receptor beta chains below all came from one sample that was sequenced in a study of OX40 agonist ivuxolimab in advanced cancers. TCRdb's copy holds only in-frame clones and misses some; the assay was immunoSEQ multiplex PCR. This sample carries about 62,000 clones, 60% to 85% of them seen once, and the ten largest clones take approximately 10%. This sample comprised CD4+ or CD8+ T cells sorted from blood, obtained in a trial of the OX40 agonist ivuxolimab. All receptors come from an adult with an advanced solid tumor such as melanoma, head and neck, liver or kidney cancer.

This chain connects TRBV18 to TRBJ2-7; tentatively, D is TRBD2 (6 bases). Germline assignment: CDR1 KGHSH and CDR2 LQKENI. V was shortened by 3 bases and J by 6 bases, with 21 bases between the two germline ends. The length of the CDR3 is 16 residues. This CDR3 reads CASSPLSGPVSGEQYF. CDR3 nucleotides: TGTGCCAGCTCACCTCTAAGCGGGCCAGTAAGTGGCGAGCAGTACTTC.

This clone appeared a few times. The rearrangement joins TRBV2 to TRBJ1-5; TRBD1 is a possible D gene (5 bases). Germline-derived CDR1 and CDR2 are SNHLY and FYNNEI. The CDR3 length is 13 residues. The V and J ends lost 4 bases and 6 bases respectively, with 10 bases between them. CDR3 region: CASSVGEGQPQHF. CDR3 sequence (DNA): TGTGCCAGCAGTGTGGGGGAAGGTCAGCCCCAGCATTTT.

This chain connects TRBV29-1 to TRBJ2-7; 12 bases agree with TRBD1. V shed 6 bases and J 4 bases; nucleotides not matched to a gene: 4. The CDR3 runs 13 residues. CDR1 SQVTM and CDR2 ANQGSEA come from the germline V gene. The CDR3 coding sequence is TGCAGCGTCCCGGGACAGGGGGCTTACGAGCAGTACTTC. Residues: CSVPGQGAYEQYF.

This clone was seen more than once but under ten times. This sequence joins TRBV5-6 and TRBJ2-6, with D possibly TRBD2 on 5 matching bases. CDR1 and CDR2 (germline): SGHDT, YYEEEE. V lost 2 bases, J lost 0 bases, and 6 bases lay in between. The CDR3 totals 15 residues. DNA for the CDR3: TGTGCCAGCAGCTTACGGGGCTCTGGGGCCAACGTCCTGACTTTC. Translation gives CASSLRGSGANVLTF.

This clone was seen a handful of times. The chain is built from TRBV28 and TRBJ1-6; 9 bases fit TRBD1. After removal of 6 bases from V and 3 bases from J, the junction contained 6 bases not matched to a gene. The CDR3 is made up of 16 amino acids. Germline V lookup: CDR1 MDHEN, CDR2 SYDVKM. The CDR3 loop is CASRGQGRGYNSPLHF. The CDR3, as DNA: TGTGCCAGCAGGGGACAGGGCCGGGGCTATAATTCACCCCTCCACTTT.

The genes are TRBV9 and TRBJ1-5, with 7 bases matching TRBD1. V lost 0 bases to trimming and J lost 3 bases; unmatched junction nucleotides: 3. This CDR3 comprises 15 residues. The germline CDR1 and CDR2 sequences are SGDLS and YYNGEE. Here the CDR3 reads CASSVGGQTNQPQHF. In DNA, the CDR3 is TGTGCCAGCAGCGTAGGGGGACAGACCAATCAGCCCCAGCATTTT.

This chain connects TRBV5-1 to TRBJ2-7; TRBD1 matches at 7 bases. The germline gives CDR1 SGHRS, CDR2 YFSETQ. V gave up 4 bases and J gave up 3 bases; unmatched junction bases: 4. This CDR3 has 13 residues. As DNA, the CDR3 is TGCGCCAGCAGCGCCCGGGACAGCTACGAGCAGTACTTC. This encodes CASSARDSYEQYF.

This chain joins TRBV11-2 and TRBJ2-1, with TRBD2 matching over 7 bases. The CDR3 runs 16 residues. The junction had 12 bases not matched to a gene; V was cut back by 7 bases and J by 3 bases. Germline assignment: CDR1 SGHAT and CDR2 FQNNGV. Here the CDR3 DNA reads TGTGCCAGCACCCTCCCTGGCGGGAGTTACTACAATGAGCAGTTCTTC. This translates into CASTLPGGSYYNEQFF.